This TCR beta chain is from a study of post-analysis software for immune sequencing data. Whole-study findings and limits: When patients were compared with controls, four or five TRBV segments were more frequent, TRBV5-6, TRBV5-1 and TRBV20-1 among them. Multiple sclerosis patients had significantly lower normalized Chao1 diversity than controls.

The CDR3 is made up of 17 amino acids. CDR1 is SGHVS and CDR2 is FQNEAQ in the germline V gene. V shed 5 bases, J shed 5 bases, and the junction held 10 bases outside the gene matches. Incorporated into the TCR beta cDNA libraries were unique molecular identifiers, which served to reduce PCR and sequencing biases. From the PCR reads, TCRdb called clonotypes with MiXCR, one entry per CDR3 protein. The sample records fewer than 850,000 distinct CDR3 sequences, roughly 46% being singletons. Remarks on this clonotype: Its target is not known.

The material sequenced was blood. The TCR originated in a girl between 5 and 17 years old with multiple sclerosis. The rearrangement joins TRBV7-8 to TRBJ2-3, with 13 nucleotides matching TRBD2. The CDR3 spells CASSPGTSGMVGDTQYF. CDR3 coding DNA: TGTGCCAGCAGCCCAGGGACTAGCGGGATGGTTGGAGATACGCAGTATTTT.